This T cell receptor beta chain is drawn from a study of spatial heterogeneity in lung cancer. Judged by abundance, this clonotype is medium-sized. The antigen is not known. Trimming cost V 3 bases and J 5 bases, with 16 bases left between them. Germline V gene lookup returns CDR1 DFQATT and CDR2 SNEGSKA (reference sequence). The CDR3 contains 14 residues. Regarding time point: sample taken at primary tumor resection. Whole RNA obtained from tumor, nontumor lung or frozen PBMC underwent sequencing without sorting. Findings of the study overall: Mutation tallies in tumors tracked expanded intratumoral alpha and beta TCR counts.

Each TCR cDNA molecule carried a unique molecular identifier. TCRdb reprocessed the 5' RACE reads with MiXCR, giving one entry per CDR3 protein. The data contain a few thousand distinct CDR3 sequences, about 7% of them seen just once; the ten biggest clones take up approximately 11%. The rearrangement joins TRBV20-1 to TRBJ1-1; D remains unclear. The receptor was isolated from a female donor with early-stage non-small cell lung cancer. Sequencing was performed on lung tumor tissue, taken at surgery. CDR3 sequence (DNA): TGCAGTGCTAGGGCTAGGGTACGTCGGACTGAAGCTTTCTTT. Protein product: CSARARVRRTEAFF.